The TCR beta chain described here comes from a study of regulatory T cells in long-lasting Graves disease. Whole-study results and caveats: Persistent cases of Graves' showed reduced TCR diversity relative to newly diagnosed patients. Favoring TRBV28, TRBJ1-2 and TRBJ2-5 was a feature seen in persistent disease. Shared public clonotypes totalled 2,741 in persistent patients, compared with over 800 in new patients.

This clonotype was seen many times. Its antigen is unknown. Building the TCR beta libraries relied on iRepertoire HTBI primers, and CDR3 regions underwent Arm-PCR. Authors' processing steps: Overall, samples carried approximately 60 TRBV and around 13 TRBJ segments. TCRdb re-called the multiplex PCR reads with MiXCR, one entry per CDR3 protein. TCRdb's processing, not the authors', yielded these V and J calls. The sample consists of about 450,000 distinct CDR3 sequences, 20% to 30% of them appearing once. Time point denoted: persistent/refractory GD, antithyroid drugs over 5 years with positive TRAb. Making the TCR library involved RNA that had been extracted from PBMCs. Germline V CDR1 and CDR2: DFQATT, SNEGSKA (reference sequence). CDR3 length: 11 amino acids. Trimming shortened V by 4 bases and J by 3 bases, and 6 bases separated the two germline ends.

This TCR came from a female donor with Graves disease. Here the sequenced sample was peripheral blood mononuclear cells (PBMCs), taken when the disease was refractory, from a patient treated with antithyroid drugs. The V call is TRBV20-1, the J call TRBJ1-2; no definite D call. The CDR3 nucleotides read TGCAGTGCTAATACAGACTATGGCTACACCTTC. Translating gives CSANTDYGYTF.